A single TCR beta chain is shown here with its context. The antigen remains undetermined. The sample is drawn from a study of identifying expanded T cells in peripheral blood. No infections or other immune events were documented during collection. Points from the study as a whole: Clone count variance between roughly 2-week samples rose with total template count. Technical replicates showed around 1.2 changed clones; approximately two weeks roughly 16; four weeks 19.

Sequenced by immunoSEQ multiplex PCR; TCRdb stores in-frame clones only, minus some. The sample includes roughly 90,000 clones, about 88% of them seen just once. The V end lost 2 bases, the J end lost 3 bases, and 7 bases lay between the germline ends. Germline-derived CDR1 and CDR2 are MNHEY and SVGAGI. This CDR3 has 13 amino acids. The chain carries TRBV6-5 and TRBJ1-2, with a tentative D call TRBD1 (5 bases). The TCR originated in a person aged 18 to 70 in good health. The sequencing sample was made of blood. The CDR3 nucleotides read TGTGCCAGCAGTTACCGGGGCTACTATGGCTACACCTTC. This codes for CASSYRGYYGYTF.